The present T cell receptor beta chain was sequenced within a study of blood T cell repertoires in COVID-19. The V gene's germline CDR1 is MNHEY and CDR2 SMNVEV (reference sequence). The ends were cut back, 0 bases at V and 6 bases at J, with 9 bases in the middle. The CDR3 sequence is 14 residues long. This clone is labeled as medium-sized. Per the authors' pipeline: Using reference gene primer amplification, nucleated cell counts were estimated. Data came from immunoSEQ multiplex PCR; TCRdb stores just in-frame clones and leaves some out. V and J calls and clone size are copied from that table; D and trimming were computed from the DNA. The sample includes roughly 230,000 clones, roughly 84% of them seen just once.

Sequences were obtained from peripheral blood. The receptor comes from a woman at least 80 years old with COVID-19, enrolled during active disease. The chain couples TRBV27 to TRBJ2-1, with D maybe TRBD2 (5 bases). In DNA form, the CDR3 reads TGTGCCAGCAGTTTATCGGACTCGGGCAATGAGCAGTTCTTC. Protein sequence: CASSLSDSGNEQFF.